This TCR beta chain came from a study of cytomegalovirus exposure and HLA in healthy donors. Looked up from germline, CDR1 is MNHEY and CDR2 is SMNVEV (reference sequence). Trimming removed 2 bases from V and 11 bases from J, with 9 bases in between. The CDR3 runs 11 residues. The study ran its PCR with 60 Vbeta and 13 Jbeta primers. TCRdb's table, derived via immunoSEQ multiplex PCR, lists solely in-frame clones and lacks some. The sample contains approximately 140,000 clones, roughly four fifths of which appear only once. The sequencing sample was made of PBMCs. The chain employs TRBV27 and TRBJ2-5, with D tentatively TRBD2 (6 bases). The receptor was isolated from a male donor in good health and CMV-seronegative. This chain's CDR3 is CASSLPGRQYF. The CDR3 nucleotides read TGTGCCAGCAGTTTACCAGGGAGGCAGTACTTC.